The rows below give T cell receptor beta chains drawn from one sample of a study of blood T cell repertoires in COVID-19. The data were produced by immunoSEQ multiplex PCR, yet TCRdb's version contains in-frame clones alone and is incomplete. This table holds 310,000 or so clones, about 90% found once. What was sequenced was peripheral blood. The receptors were gathered from a woman in her 30s who had recovered from COVID-19. CDR3s include the opening cysteine and the closing phenylalanine or tryptophan. D genes are given only for firm matches. For some rows the clone size is stated as once, few or many, or as a class when expanded; others skip it.

J | D | V | size | DNA | CDR3
TRBJ2-2 | - | TRBV3-1/TRBV3-2 | - | TGTGCCAGCAGCCAAGGAGGAGGGGACACCGGGGAGCTGTTTTTT | CASSQGGGDTGELFF
TRBJ2-1 | TRBD2 | TRBV10-3 | few | TGTGCCACCGGTAGCGGGTCTCTACTGGATGAGCAGTTCTTC | CATGSGSLLDEQFF
TRBJ2-1 | - | TRBV10-3 | - | TGTGCCATCAGCGATTCCAGTATTGTGGAGCAGTTCTTC | CAISDSSIVEQFF
TRBJ1-1 | - | TRBV29-1 | - | TGCAGCGTACTTGACCCCAGGGGTGAAGCTTTCTTT | CSVLDPRGEAFF
TRBJ2-5 | - | TRBV24-1 | - | TGTGCCACCAGTGACTTCGACCAGGGTGGCGAGACCCAGTACTTC | CATSDFDQGGETQYF
TRBJ2-7 | TRBD2 | TRBV7-9 | - | TGTGCCAGCAGCTTAGTGACTAGCATACCTGGCGAGCAGTACTTC | CASSLVTSIPGEQYF
TRBJ2-5 | - | TRBV3-1/TRBV3-2 | - | TGTGCCAGCAGCCCGAACCCGACAGCCCAGCAAGAGACCCAGTACTTC | CASSPNPTAQQETQYF
TRBJ1-2 | - | TRBV27 | - | TGTGCCAGCAGTTTATCATCGACGGGGTATGGCTACACCTTC | CASSLSSTGYGYTF
TRBJ2-7 | - | TRBV14 | - | TGTGCCAGCAGCCAAGTGGGAGTTTTCTACGAGCAGTACTTC | CASSQVGVFYEQYF
TRBJ2-7 | - | TRBV27 | - | TGTGCCGTCCAGGCGGGCAGACGAGAGCAGTACTTC | CAVQAGRREQYF
TRBJ2-2 | TRBD2 | TRBV5-6 | - | TGTGCCAGCAGCTTGTGGACTAGCGGGGGAACGAACACCGGGGAGCTGTTTTTT | CASSLWTSGGTNTGELFF
TRBJ2-1 | TRBD1 | TRBV19 | - | TGTGCCAGTAGTACCGGGGACAGGGGTTACAATGAGCAGTTCTTC | CASSTGDRGYNEQFF
TRBJ1-3 | TRBD1 | TRBV2 | - | TGTGCCAGCAGCTATTCCGGACAGGGGCTTGGAAACACCATATATTTT | CASSYSGQGLGNTIYF
TRBJ2-3 | - | TRBV7-9 | - | TGTGCCAGCAGCCCCGGGACTGGCACAGATACGCAGTATTTT | CASSPGTGTDTQYF
TRBJ2-7 | - | TRBV10-1 | - | TGCGCCAGCAGCAGGGGGTTGGGGGGCTACGAGCAGTACTTC | CASSRGLGGYEQYF
TRBJ2-1 | - | TRBV28 | - | TGCGCCAGCAGCCTCCCGGGAGCCGAGCAGTTCTTC | CASSLPGAEQFF
TRBJ2-7 | - | TRBV7-9 | - | TGTGCCAGCAGCTTAGGGTCCGGCGAGCAGTACTTC | CASSLGSGEQYF
TRBJ2-1 | - | TRBV3-1/TRBV3-2 | - | TGTGCCAGCAGCCAAGATGTGGCCAACAATGAGCAGTTCTTC | CASSQDVANNEQFF
TRBJ1-2 | TRBD1 | TRBV28 | - | TGTGCCAGCAGTTCACGAAGGACAGGGGGCTATGGCTACACCTTC | CASSSRRTGGYGYTF
TRBJ1-2 | - | TRBV12-3/TRBV12-4 | - | TGTGCCAGCAGTTTACAGGCCAACTATGGCTACACCTTC | CASSLQANYGYTF
TRBJ1-5 | - | TRBV7-9 | - | TGTGCCAGCAGCTCCTCCCGGGGGCCCCAGCATTTT | CASSSSRGPQHF
TRBJ2-5 | TRBD2 | TRBV27 | - | TGTGCCAGCGGCGGGGGAGTCCAAGAGACCCAGTACTTC | CASGGGVQETQYF
TRBJ2-7 | TRBD1 | TRBV18 | - | TGTGCCAGCTCGGGGACAGCACCTGACGAGCAGTACTTC | CASSGTAPDEQYF
TRBJ2-7 | TRBD1 | TRBV6-6 | - | TGTGCCAGCACCCCTGATAGGGACAGGGGCTACGAGCAGTACTTC | CASTPDRDRGYEQYF
TRBJ2-7 | TRBD1 | TRBV6-5 | - | TGTGCCAGCAGTTTACGGGACAGGGGCCACGAGCAGTACTTC | CASSLRDRGHEQYF
TRBJ2-2 | - | TRBV18 | - | TGTGCCAGCTCACCAAACTCACGCACCGGGGAGCTGTTTTTT | CASSPNSRTGELFF
TRBJ1-1 | - | TRBV5-1 | - | TGCGCCAGCAGCTCACGTCCTGTGGCAGGGGTCGTTCTGAACACTGAAGCTTTCTTT | CASSSRPVAGVVLNTEAFF
TRBJ2-7 | - | TRBV27 | - | TGTGCCAGCAGTTTAAGGGGGGGCTACGAGCAGTACTTC | CASSLRGGYEQYF
TRBJ1-1 | TRBD1 | TRBV4-2 | - | TGTGCCAGCAGCGCCCAAATGACAGGGTTCACTGAAGCTTTCTTT | CASSAQMTGFTEAFF
TRBJ1-6 | - | TRBV7-9 | - | TGTGCCAGCAGCTGGGGGGGCTCGTCCTATAATTCACCCCTCCACTTT | CASSWGGSSYNSPLHF
TRBJ2-7 | TRBD1 | TRBV5-1 | - | TGCGCCAGCAGTCCGTATCCGGGACAGGGGAGCGAGCAGTACTTC | CASSPYPGQGSEQYF
TRBJ1-6 | - | TRBV5-1 | - | TGCGCCAGCAGTTATCCGGGTGTCGATTCACCCCTCCACTTT | CASSYPGVDSPLHF
TRBJ2-3 | - | TRBV10-3 | - | TGTGCCATCAGTGAGTTGGGTGGGGCTAGCACAGATACGCAGTATTTT | CAISELGGASTDTQYF
TRBJ2-7 | TRBD1 | TRBV5-1 | - | TGCGCCAGCAGCTTTTTACTCACACAGGGGGCCCGAAACGAGCAGTACTTC | CASSFLLTQGARNEQYF
TRBJ2-7 | TRBD1 | TRBV19 | - | TGTGCCAGTAGTATGGGGACAGGCTCCTACGAGCAGTACTTC | CASSMGTGSYEQYF
TRBJ1-5 | - | TRBV19 | few | TGTGCCAGTACTAAGGTGAGGGTTGATCAGCCCCAGCATTTT | CASTKVRVDQPQHF
TRBJ1-2 | - | TRBV6-1 | - | TGTGCCAGCAGTGAAGGGCCGGACAGCTTCTATGGCTACACCTTC | CASSEGPDSFYGYTF
TRBJ1-4 | - | TRBV19 | - | TGTGCCAGTAGTATTGGAGGGCTGGGGGAAAAACTGTTTTTT | CASSIGGLGEKLFF
TRBJ2-1 | TRBD1 | TRBV3-1/TRBV3-2 | - | TGTGCCAGCAGCCAAGCGGGACAGGCACACAATGAGCAGTTCTTC | CASSQAGQAHNEQFF
TRBJ1-5 | - | TRBV19 | once | TGTGCCAGTAAATATAGCGGGTTATCGGAGCCCCAGCATTTT | CASKYSGLSEPQHF
TRBJ1-6 | - | TRBV12-5 | - | TGTGCTAGTGGTTTGAACCTGCGGGGCTATAATTCACCCCTCCACTTT | CASGLNLRGYNSPLHF
TRBJ1-2 | TRBD1 | TRBV5-5 | - | TGTGCCAGCAGCTTAGTCTTCGCGGGACAGGGTAATGGCTACACCTTC | CASSLVFAGQGNGYTF
TRBJ1-5 | - | TRBV28 | - | TGTGCCAGCAGTAGGAGTCTCAATCAGCCCCAGCATTTT | CASSRSLNQPQHF
TRBJ2-1 | TRBD2 | TRBV7-8 | - | TGTGCCAGCAGCTTAGCGCGAAGACTAGCGGGAGTTCGGGAGCAGTTCTTC | CASSLARRLAGVREQFF
TRBJ1-5 | TRBD1 | TRBV6-5 | - | TGTGCCAGCAGAGCTACAGGGGTCACTCAGCCCCAGCATTTT | CASRATGVTQPQHF
TRBJ2-7 | - | TRBV6-2/TRBV6-3 | - | TGTGCCAGCAGTTTAGACTACGAGCAGTACTTC | CASSLDYEQYF
TRBJ1-1 | TRBD1 | TRBV27 | once | TGTGCCAGCAGTCCCATTCAGGGGGGTACTGAAGCTTTCTTT | CASSPIQGGTEAFF